This T cell receptor beta chain is from a study of blood T cell repertoires in COVID-19. Profiling relied on immunoSEQ multiplex PCR, and the TCRdb table lists in-frame clones only, not all of them. The sample includes 100,000 to 150,000 clones, about 80% of them seen just once. This clone was detected a few times. This sequence originates from a man aged 35 to 55 with acute COVID-19. Sequencing input: PBMCs or T cells enriched from blood (not recorded which).

The CDR3 region is CASSAWTGVGGANVLTF. The CDR3 DNA reads TGCGCCAGCAGCGCGTGGACAGGGGTTGGTGGGGCCAACGTCCTGACTTTC. The rearrangement uses TRBV5-1 and TRBJ2-6; 9 positions match TRBD1. Germline-derived CDR1 and CDR2 are SGHRS and YFSETQ. Trimming at V came to 4 bases and at J to 3 bases, leaving 8 bases not matched to a gene. CDR3 length equals 17 residues.